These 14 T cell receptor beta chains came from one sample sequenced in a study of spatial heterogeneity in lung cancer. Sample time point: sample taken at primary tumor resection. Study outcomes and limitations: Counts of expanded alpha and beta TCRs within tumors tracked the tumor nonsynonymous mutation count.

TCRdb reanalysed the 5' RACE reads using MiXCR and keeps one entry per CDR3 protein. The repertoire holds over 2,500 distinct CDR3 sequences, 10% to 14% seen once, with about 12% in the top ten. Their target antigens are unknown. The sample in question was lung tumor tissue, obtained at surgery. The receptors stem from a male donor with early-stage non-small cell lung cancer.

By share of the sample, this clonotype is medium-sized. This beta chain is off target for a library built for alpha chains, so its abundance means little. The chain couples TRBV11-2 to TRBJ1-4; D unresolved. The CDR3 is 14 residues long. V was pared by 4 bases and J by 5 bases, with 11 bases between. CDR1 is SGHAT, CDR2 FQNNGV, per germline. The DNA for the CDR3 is TGTGCCAGCAGCTCCAGTTATGGAAATGAAAAACTGTTTTTT. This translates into CASSSSYGNEKLFF. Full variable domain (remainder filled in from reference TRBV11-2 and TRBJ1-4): EAGVAQSPRYKIIEKRQSVAFWCNPISGHATLYWYQQILGQGPKLLIQFQNNGVVDDSQLPKDRFSAERLKGVDSTLKIQPAKLEDSAVYLCASSSSYGNEKLFFGSGTQLSVL.

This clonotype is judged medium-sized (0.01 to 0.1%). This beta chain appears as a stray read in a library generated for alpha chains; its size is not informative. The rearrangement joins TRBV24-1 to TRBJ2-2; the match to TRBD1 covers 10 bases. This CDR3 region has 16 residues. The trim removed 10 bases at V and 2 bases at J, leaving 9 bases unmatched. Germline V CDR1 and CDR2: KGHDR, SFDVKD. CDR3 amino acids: CATNPGTGVNTGELFF. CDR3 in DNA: TGTGCCACTAACCCCGGGACAGGGGTTAACACCGGGGAGCTGTTTTTT.

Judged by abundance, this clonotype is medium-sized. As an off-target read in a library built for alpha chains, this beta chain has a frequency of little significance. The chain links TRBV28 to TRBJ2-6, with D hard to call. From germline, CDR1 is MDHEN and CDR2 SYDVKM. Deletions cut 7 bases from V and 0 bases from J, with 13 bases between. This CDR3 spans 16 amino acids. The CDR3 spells CASTTGTRSGANVLTF. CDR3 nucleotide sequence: TGTGCCAGCACTACGGGCACCCGCTCTGGGGCCAACGTCCTGACTTTC.

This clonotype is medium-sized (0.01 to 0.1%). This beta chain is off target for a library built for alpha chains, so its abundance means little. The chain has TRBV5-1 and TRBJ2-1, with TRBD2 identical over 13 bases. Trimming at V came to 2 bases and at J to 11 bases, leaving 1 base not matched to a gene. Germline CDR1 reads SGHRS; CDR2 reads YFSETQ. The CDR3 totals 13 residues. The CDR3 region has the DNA TGCGCCAGCAGCTTAGGGACTAGCGGGAAGCAGTTCTTC. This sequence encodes CASSLGTSGKQFF.

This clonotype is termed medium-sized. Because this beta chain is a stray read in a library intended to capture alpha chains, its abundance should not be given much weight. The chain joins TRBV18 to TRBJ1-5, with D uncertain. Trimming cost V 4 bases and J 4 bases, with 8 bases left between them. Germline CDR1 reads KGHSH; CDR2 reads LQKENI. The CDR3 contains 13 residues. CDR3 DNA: TGTGCCAGCTCACGGGATCCAAATCAGCCCCAGCATTTT. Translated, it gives CASSRDPNQPQHF.

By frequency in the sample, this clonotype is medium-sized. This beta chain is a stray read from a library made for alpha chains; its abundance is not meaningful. CDR3 region: CASRQGAEYNEQFF. The CDR3 DNA follows: TGTGCCAGTAGACAGGGGGCCGAGTACAATGAGCAGTTCTTC. The genes are TRBV12-3 or TRBV12-4 and TRBJ2-1; 10 positions agree with TRBD1. V shed 9 bases and J 4 bases; nucleotides not matched to a gene: 6. CDR3 length equals 14 residues.

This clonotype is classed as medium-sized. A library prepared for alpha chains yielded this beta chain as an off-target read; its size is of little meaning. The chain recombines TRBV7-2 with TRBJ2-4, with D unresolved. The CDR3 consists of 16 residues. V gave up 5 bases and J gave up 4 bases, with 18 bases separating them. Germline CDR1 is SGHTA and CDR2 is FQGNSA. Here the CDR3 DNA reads TGTGCCAGCAGCACCGAGGCGTGGCAGCCGAAAAACATTCAGTACTTC. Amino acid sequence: CASSTEAWQPKNIQYF. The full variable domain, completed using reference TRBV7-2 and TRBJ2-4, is GAGVSQSPSNKVTEKGKDVELRCDPISGHTALYWYRQSLGQGLEFLIYFQGNSAPDKSGLPSDRFSAERTGGSVSTLTIQRTQQEDSAVYLCASSTEAWQPKNIQYFGAGTRLSVL.

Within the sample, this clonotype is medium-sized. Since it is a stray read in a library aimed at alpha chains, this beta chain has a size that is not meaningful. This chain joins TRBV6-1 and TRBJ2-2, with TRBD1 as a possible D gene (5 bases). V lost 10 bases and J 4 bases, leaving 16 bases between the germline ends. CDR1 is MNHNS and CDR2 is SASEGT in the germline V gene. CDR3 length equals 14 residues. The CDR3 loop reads CAIVVGQTTGELFF. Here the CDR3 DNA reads TGTGCCATCGTAGTGGGGCAGACCACCGGGGAGCTGTTTTTT.

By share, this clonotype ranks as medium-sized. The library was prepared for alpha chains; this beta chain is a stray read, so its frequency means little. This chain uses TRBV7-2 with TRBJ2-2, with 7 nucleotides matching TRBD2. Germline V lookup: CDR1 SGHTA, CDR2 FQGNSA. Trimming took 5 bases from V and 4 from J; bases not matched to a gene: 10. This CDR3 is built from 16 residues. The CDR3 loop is CASSPRGGVGTGELFF. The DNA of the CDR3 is TGTGCCAGCAGCCCGAGGGGAGGGGTCGGCACCGGGGAGCTGTTTTTT.

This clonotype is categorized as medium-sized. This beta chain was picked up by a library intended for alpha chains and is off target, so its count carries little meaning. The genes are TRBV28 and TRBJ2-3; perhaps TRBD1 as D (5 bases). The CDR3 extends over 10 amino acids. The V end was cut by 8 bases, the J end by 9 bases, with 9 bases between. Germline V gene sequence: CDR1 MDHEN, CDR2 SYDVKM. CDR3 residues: CASRRTTQYF. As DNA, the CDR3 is TGTGCCAGCCGCAGGACAACGCAGTATTTT.

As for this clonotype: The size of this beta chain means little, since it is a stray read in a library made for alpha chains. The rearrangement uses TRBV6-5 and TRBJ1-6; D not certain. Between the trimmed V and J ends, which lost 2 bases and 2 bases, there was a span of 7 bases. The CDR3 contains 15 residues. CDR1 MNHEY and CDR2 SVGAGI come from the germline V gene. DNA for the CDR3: TGTGCCAGCAGTTACAAGGATCCCTATAATTCACCCCTCCACTTT. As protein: CASSYKDPYNSPLHF.

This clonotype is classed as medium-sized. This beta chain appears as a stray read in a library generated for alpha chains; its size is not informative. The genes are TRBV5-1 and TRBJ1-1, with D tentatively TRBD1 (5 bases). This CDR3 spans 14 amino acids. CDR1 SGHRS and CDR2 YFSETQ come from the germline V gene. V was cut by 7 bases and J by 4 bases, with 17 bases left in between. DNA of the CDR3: TGCGCCAGCGAGAAGGGGTCGGGTTCCACTGAAGCTTTCTTT. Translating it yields CASEKGSGSTEAFF.

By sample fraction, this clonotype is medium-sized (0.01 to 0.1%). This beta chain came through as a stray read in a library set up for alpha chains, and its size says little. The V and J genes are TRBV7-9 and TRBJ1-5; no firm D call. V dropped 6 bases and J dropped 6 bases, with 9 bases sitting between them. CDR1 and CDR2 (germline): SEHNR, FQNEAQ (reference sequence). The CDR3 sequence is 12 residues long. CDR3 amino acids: CASRQGVQPQHF. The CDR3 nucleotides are TGTGCCAGCAGGCAAGGAGTTCAGCCCCAGCATTTT.

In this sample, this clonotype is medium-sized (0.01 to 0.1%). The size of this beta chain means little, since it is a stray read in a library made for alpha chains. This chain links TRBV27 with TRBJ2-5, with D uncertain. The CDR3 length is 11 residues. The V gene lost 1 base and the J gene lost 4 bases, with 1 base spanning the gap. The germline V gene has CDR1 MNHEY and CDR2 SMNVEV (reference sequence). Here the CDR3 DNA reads TGTGCCAGCAGTTTATTAGAGACCCAGTACTTC. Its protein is CASSLLETQYF.